A single sample gave rise to the 24 T cell receptor beta chains below, sequenced in a study of T cells after yellow fever vaccination (dated by TCRdb to between 2017 and 2020). Library creation used 5' RACE. Instrument on record: Illumina HiSeq 2500. TCRdb reworked the public reads: Q25 trimming with fastp, MiXCR clone assembly, productive beta chains retained. Merged by CDR3 protein, the rows form single entries marked with the most common genes and DNA. This sample holds about 320,000 distinct CDR3 sequences; roughly 7% were observed only once. The top ten hold roughly 19% of the sample. The meaning of the sample's treatment or condition label: live attenuated yellow fever vaccine strain. This sample comprised PBMCs, obtained roughly 47 days after the first yellow fever vaccination. The receptors were gathered from a man in his late teens or twenties who received the YFV17D yellow fever vaccine.

This clonotype has only a few counts. The chain uses TRBV24-1 and TRBJ2-2; D unresolved. Looked up from germline, CDR1 is KGHDR and CDR2 is SFDVKD. Trimming pared 4 bases from V and 2 bases from J, leaving 1 base between. There are 12 residues in the CDR3. Written as DNA, the CDR3 is TGTGCCACCAGTGACAACACCGGGGAGCTGTTTTTT. It encodes CATSDNTGELFF.

In this sample, this clonotype turned up a few times. This chain uses TRBV7-6 with TRBJ1-1, with D tentatively TRBD1 (5 bases). CDR3 length: 14 amino acids. V dropped 1 base and J dropped 4 bases, with 10 bases sitting between them. The V gene's germline CDR1 is SGHVS and CDR2 FNYEAQ. CDR3 residues: CASSLEAGITEAFF. CDR3 nucleotides: TGTGCCAGCAGCTTAGAGGCAGGGATCACTGAAGCTTTCTTT.

The chain has TRBV7-2 and TRBJ1-3, with TRBD1 as a possible D gene (5 bases). Between the trimmed V and J ends, which lost 4 bases and 0 bases, there was a span of 13 bases. CDR3 length equals 16 residues. Germline V CDR1 and CDR2: SGHTA, FQGNSA. The CDR3 DNA reads as TGTGCCAGCAGCTCGACAGCCTTCAACTCTGGAAACACCATATATTTT. Its translation is CASSSTAFNSGNTIYF.

This clonotype was found many times. This sequence joins TRBV4-3 and TRBJ1-1; no definite D call. Germline V gives CDR1 LGHNA, CDR2 YSLEER. V lost 0 bases, J lost 6 bases, and 14 bases lay in between. This CDR3 spans 15 amino acids. The CDR3 loop reads CASSQDPGLYAEAFF. The CDR3, as DNA: TGCGCCAGCAGCCAAGATCCAGGTCTATACGCTGAAGCTTTCTTT.

This chain links TRBV12-3 or TRBV12-4 with TRBJ2-2, with unresolved D. The CDR3 spans 15 residues. V dropped 8 bases and J dropped 0 bases, with 13 bases sitting between them. CDR3 DNA sequence: TGTGCCAGCGCCCGGGCGGCTGCGAACACCGGGGAGCTGTTTTTT. Translated, it gives CASARAAANTGELFF.

This clonotype was counted at least ten times. The rearrangement uses TRBV12-3 or TRBV12-4 and TRBJ2-5, with no clear D. Trimming took off 3 bases at V and 3 bases at J, with 11 bases between the two ends. There are 14 residues in the CDR3. CDR3 in amino acids: CASSFRTTEETQYF. For the CDR3, the DNA is TGTGCCAGCAGTTTCCGGACCACTGAAGAGACCCAGTACTTC.

The chain has TRBV20-1 and TRBJ1-2; no clear D gene. The CDR3 has 11 residues. Germline V gives CDR1 DFQATT, CDR2 SNEGSKA (reference sequence). The V end lost 4 bases, the J end lost 8 bases, and 11 bases lay between the germline ends. The CDR3 loop is CSATLQEGYTF. In nucleotides, the CDR3 is TGCAGTGCTACGCTCCAAGAGGGCTACACCTTC.

This clonotype was detected a few times. The chain combines TRBV6-1 with TRBJ2-1; 12 nucleotides agree with TRBD2. CDR1 MNHNS and CDR2 SASEGT come from the germline V gene. This CDR3 is 17 amino acids long. The V and J ends lost 5 bases and 5 bases, in that order; junction bases with no gene match: 10. The CDR3 here is CASSKTSGGRDDNEQFF. The CDR3 region has the DNA TGTGCCAGCAGTAAGACTAGCGGGGGACGAGATGACAATGAGCAGTTCTTC.

This clonotype was counted only a few times. The CDR3 sequence: CSARDPSGYNEKLFF. CDR3 nucleotide sequence: TGCAGTGCTAGAGATCCATCGGGCTATAATGAAAAACTGTTTTTT. The chain combines TRBV20-1 with TRBJ1-4; D is ambiguous. CDR1 and CDR2 (germline): DFQATT, SNEGSKA (reference sequence). The CDR3 is 15 residues long. Deletions cut 0 bases from V and 4 bases from J, with 12 bases between.

V gene TRBV7-9 combines with J gene TRBJ2-7; possibly TRBD1 for D (6 bases). The CDR3 is 14 residues long. The V gene lost 0 bases and the J gene lost 5 bases, with 11 bases spanning the gap. Germline V gives CDR1 SEHNR, CDR2 FQNEAQ (reference sequence). CDR3 region: CASSLAQGNDEQYF. The CDR3 region has the DNA TGTGCCAGCAGCTTAGCTCAGGGGAACGACGAGCAGTACTTC.

This clonotype turned up a few times. The chain carries TRBV5-6 and TRBJ2-3; TRBD2 matches 12 bases. This CDR3 has 15 amino acids. V shed 2 bases, J shed 7 bases, and the junction held 5 bases outside the gene matches. Germline values: CDR1 SGHDT, CDR2 YYEEEE. CDR3 DNA sequence: TGTGCCAGCAGCTTTTTACTAGCGGGGGGCCATACGCAGTATTTT. Amino acids: CASSFLLAGGHTQYF.

Only a few counts were recorded for this clonotype. The V gene is TRBV29-1, the J gene TRBJ2-1; D call uncertain. The CDR3 extends over 10 amino acids. V lost 4 bases and J lost 9, with 7 bases in between. Germline CDR1 reads SQVTM; CDR2 reads ANQGSEA. As DNA, the CDR3 is TGCAGCGTTGCCTTGGGTGAGCAGTTCTTC. This translates into CSVALGEQFF.

This clonotype appeared a few times. The rearrangement uses TRBV5-6 and TRBJ1-6, with D uncertain. Per germline, CDR1 SGHDT and CDR2 YYEEEE. V was shortened by 4 bases and J by 12 bases, with 14 bases between the two germline ends. The CDR3 loop spans 13 amino acids. The CDR3 spells CASSPNTGGPLHF. The CDR3 nucleotides read TGTGCCAGCAGCCCGAACACCGGAGGACCCCTCCACTTT. The whole variable domain, remainder taken from reference TRBV5-6 and TRBJ1-6, is DAGVTQSPTHLIKTRGQQVTLRCSPKSGHDTVSWYQQALGQGPQFIFQYYEEEERQRGNFPDRFSGHQFPNYSSELNVNALLLGDSALYLCASSPNTGGPLHFGNGTRLTVT.

This clonotype was detected ten times or more. The chain employs TRBV12-3 or TRBV12-4 and TRBJ1-2; 9 bases agree with TRBD1. Trimming removed 6 bases from V and 1 base from J; junction bases left unmatched: 3. The CDR3 is 14 amino acids. The CDR3 DNA follows: TGTGCCAGCAGATACAGGGGGCTTAACTATGGCTACACCTTC. Translated: CASRYRGLNYGYTF.

A few counts support this clonotype. The chain recombines TRBV5-4 with TRBJ1-4, with D perhaps TRBD1 (5 bases). The CDR3 runs 15 residues. Germline loops: CDR1 SGHNT, CDR2 YYREEE (reference sequence). V shed 2 bases and J shed 8 bases, with 16 bases lying between them. The DNA for the CDR3 is TGTGCCAGCAGCTTATCGCCAGGGAAGGGCGAAAAACTGTTTTTT. It yields the protein CASSLSPGKGEKLFF.

This clonotype has a count of ten or more. At one boundary the junction diverges from the germline segment, which might be a read error. This chain joins TRBV12-3 or TRBV12-4 and TRBJ1-2, with 10 bases fitting TRBD1. CDR3 length: 13 amino acids. In nucleotides, the CDR3 is TGTGCCAGCAGCTTAGGGACAGGGGATGGCTACACCTTC. This encodes CASSLGTGDGYTF.

This clonotype occurred a few times. The chain combines TRBV14 with TRBJ1-6; D is unclear. V shed 1 base and J shed 10 bases, with 14 bases lying between them. Germline-derived CDR1 and CDR2 are SGHDN and FVKESK. The CDR3 extends over 15 amino acids. CDR3 sequence reads: CASSQGKSFDSPLHF. CDR3 in DNA: TGTGCCAGCAGCCAAGGGAAGAGTTTCGACTCACCCCTCCACTTT.

The chain has TRBV19 and TRBJ1-6; 9 nucleotides line up with TRBD1. The CDR3 runs 14 residues. Germline V gives CDR1 LNHDA, CDR2 SQIVND (reference sequence). V lost 8 bases and J lost 7; bases outside the gene matches: 6. The CDR3 sequence is CASGPGQGNSPLHF. The CDR3, as DNA: TGTGCCAGTGGACCGGGACAGGGAAATTCACCCCTCCACTTT. The variable domain in full, completed from reference TRBV19 and TRBJ1-6, reads DGGITQSPKYLFRKEGQNVTLSCEQNLNHDAMYWYRQDPGQGLRLIYYSQIVNDFQKGDIAEGYSVSREKKESFPLTVTSAQKNPTAFYLCASGPGQGNSPLHFGNGTRLTVT.

The genes are TRBV10-3 and TRBJ2-3, with 7 positions matching TRBD1. Germline values: CDR1 ENHRY, CDR2 SYGVKD. Trimming at V came to 10 bases and at J to 0 bases, leaving 10 bases not matched to a gene. The CDR3 totals 15 residues. CDR3 sequence: CATGPGTASTDTQYF. DNA of the CDR3: TGTGCCACCGGACCCGGGACAGCCAGCACAGATACGCAGTATTTT.

This clonotype was seen only once. The genes are TRBV28 and TRBJ2-3, with a possible D match to TRBD2 (6 bases). The CDR3 runs to 15 residues. The V and J ends lost 8 bases and 5 bases respectively, with 20 bases between them. Per germline, CDR1 MDHEN and CDR2 SYDVKM. Here the CDR3 reads CASYGLARSGDTQYF. The CDR3 DNA sequence: TGTGCCAGCTACGGGCTAGCGAGGAGTGGAGATACGCAGTATTTT.

In this sample, this clonotype turned up a few times. This CDR3 is CASSQDVAGGPSADTQYF. Here the CDR3 DNA reads TGCGCCAGCAGCCAAGATGTGGCGGGGGGGCCATCCGCCGATACGCAGTATTTT. This chain uses TRBV4-1 with TRBJ2-3, with 9 bases lining up with TRBD2. Germline V CDR1 and CDR2: MGHRA, YSYEKL. V trimming: 0 bases; J trimming: 6 bases; junction bases outside the gene matches: 13. The CDR3 sequence is 18 residues long.

The J gene is TRBJ2-7, the V gene TRBV12-3 or TRBV12-4, with D perhaps matching TRBD1 or TRBD2 (5 bases each). V gave up 10 bases and J gave up 5 bases, with 18 bases separating them. The CDR3 covers 13 residues. The CDR3 region is CAISRGAYHEQYF. CDR3 nucleotide sequence: TGTGCCATTTCCCGGGGCGCCTACCACGAGCAGTACTTC.

This clonotype was observed a few times. The J gene is TRBJ2-7, the V gene TRBV6-6; possible D gene TRBD1, 6 bases. Germline CDR1 reads MNHNY; CDR2 reads SVGAGI (reference sequence). The length of the CDR3 is 11 residues. The V and J ends lost 6 bases and 7 bases respectively, with 10 bases between them. CDR3 sequence (DNA): TGTGCCAGCAGATCCCAGGGGGAGCAGTACGTC. Translating it yields CASRSQGEQYV.

This clonotype was counted only a few times. Here the CDR3 DNA reads TGCGCCAGCAGCCAAGATTATTTGGGGGATAATGAAAAACTGTTTTTT. This translates into CASSQDYLGDNEKLFF. The V and J genes are TRBV4-3 and TRBJ1-4; tentatively, D is TRBD1 (5 bases). This CDR3 comprises 16 residues. Germline V lookup: CDR1 LGHNA, CDR2 YSLEER. V lost 0 bases and J 4 bases, leaving 12 bases between the germline ends.